The present T cell receptor beta chain was sequenced within a study of shared clonotypes between healthy human individuals. Whole-study context: For every donor, three CD4 naive, three CD4 memory, two CD8 naive and one CD8 memory plates were used. General study results and limits: It was the non-shared clonotypes that had lower generation probabilities than clonotypes shared by all four donors. Compared with memory subsets, naive subsets generally had larger estimated richness.

V lost 7 bases and J lost 5; bases outside the gene matches: 13. Germline V gives CDR1 MDHEN, CDR2 SYDVKM. The CDR3 runs to 15 residues. A note on this clone: Its antigen is unknown.

At deep level, the assay was performed. TCRdb keeps only in-frame clones here, not all; method: immunoSEQ multiplex PCR. The sample shows about 2 million clones, roughly 94% of them seen only once. This rearrangement joins TRBV28 to TRBJ2-5, with 7 bases aligning to TRBD2. The sequenced material came from naive CD4+ T cells sorted from blood. Stated subset: CD45RA+ positively selected. The sequence was collected from a man aged 18 to 29 in good health. This CDR3 reads CASISQRTSVETQYF. CDR3 nucleotides: TGTGCCAGCATCTCTCAGAGGACTAGTGTTGAGACCCAGTACTTC.